The present entry profiles one T cell receptor (beta chain) with its context. Its antigen is still unknown. Primers included in the PCR were 60 Vbeta and 13 Jbeta primers. Here immunoSEQ multiplex PCR was the method, and the copy in TCRdb shows in-frame clones only, minus some. The table shows about 150,000 clones, with more than 70% occurring only once. This record belongs to a study of cytomegalovirus exposure and HLA in healthy donors. General study results and limits: Common viral pathogens were later found to be apparently linked to several of the most significant clusters. Prior analysis indicated that the majority of TCR beta V segments exhibited productivity approximately 87% or approximately 30% of the time.

Looked up from germline, CDR1 is GTSNPN and CDR2 is SVGIG (reference sequence). V gave up 4 bases and J gave up 9 bases; unmatched junction bases: 12. The CDR3 runs to 14 residues. The rearrangement links TRBV30 to TRBJ2-1, with TRBD2 matching over 7 bases. The clonotype comes from a young man in good health and CMV-seropositive. The sample consisted of PBMCs. The CDR3 DNA sequence: TGTGCCTGGACCGGGGGGACTATCCTTTTTGAGCAGTTCTTC. Encoded protein: CAWTGGTILFEQFF.